A single sample gave rise to the 10 T cell receptor beta chains below, sequenced in a study of blood T cell repertoires in COVID-19 (dated by TCRdb to the early 2020s). Preparation of the library involved the immunoSEQ multiplex PCR assay. In TCRdb, the immuneACCESS table is reduced to in-frame sequences with V and J assigned. These tables do not hold every clone; where another copy was compared, an unresolved V gene accounts for under half, and the others remain unexplained. The sample profile shows some 150,000 clones; 80% to 85% of them were found once. Roughly 14% of the sample is in the top ten clones. Material for sequencing was peripheral blood. All receptors come from a woman in her seventies with COVID-19, enrolled during active disease.

This chain links TRBV3-1 (or the pseudogene TRBV3-2) with TRBJ2-1; TRBD2 aligns across 11 bases. Germline assignment: CDR1 LGHDT and CDR2 YNNKEL (reference sequence). J lost 7 bases, V lost 1 base, and 3 bases had no gene match. CDR3 length: 15 residues. CDR3 DNA: TGTGCCAGCAGCCAAGGGCTAGCGGGAGGAAATGAGCAGTTCTTC. Amino acid sequence: CASSQGLAGGNEQFF.

V gene TRBV10-3 combines with J gene TRBJ2-2, with 9 bases identical to TRBD2. The CDR3 consists of 14 residues. From germline, CDR1 is ENHRY and CDR2 SYGVKD. The V segment lost 6 bases and the J segment 6 bases; nucleotides outside the gene matches: 5. The CDR3: CAIRAGGDAGELFF. The CDR3 DNA follows: TGTGCCATCAGGGCGGGAGGGGACGCCGGGGAGCTGTTTTTT.

The CDR3 DNA reads as TGTGCCAGCTCAGTTAGTCTCAAGAACACTGAAGCTTTCTTT. Protein: CASSVSLKNTEAFF. This rearrangement joins TRBV18 to TRBJ1-1; D gene ambiguous. Germline V gives CDR1 KGHSH, CDR2 LQKENI. Trimming left V 5 bases short and J 1 base short, with 11 bases between. The CDR3 has 14 amino acids.

The chain is built from TRBV28 and TRBJ1-5, with D perhaps matching TRBD1 (6 bases). CDR3 size: 17 residues. V dropped 1 base and J dropped 3 bases, with 16 bases sitting between them. Germline V lookup: CDR1 MDHEN, CDR2 SYDVKM. DNA of the CDR3: TGTGCCAGCAGTTTATTGGGTGCCAGGGGCCTCAATCAGCCCCAGCATTTT. Residues: CASSLLGARGLNQPQHF.

This clone was detected once. The rearrangement uses TRBV2 and TRBJ2-5; 8 bases match TRBD2. CDR1 is SNHLY and CDR2 is FYNNEI in the germline V gene. V shed 8 bases, J shed 1 base, and the junction held 12 bases outside the gene matches. CDR3 length: 16 amino acids. The CDR3 bases are TGTGCCAGCGACCCTCCCAGACTAGCGTCCCAAGAGACCCAGTACTTC. Amino acid sequence: CASDPPRLASQETQYF. Full variable domain (remainder filled in from reference TRBV2 and TRBJ2-5): EPEVTQTPSHQVTQMGQEVILRCVPISNHLYFYWYRQILGQKVEFLVSFYNNEISEKSEIFDDQFSVERPDGSNFTLKIRSTKLEDSAMYFCASDPPRLASQETQYFGPGTRLLVL.

The chain joins TRBV28 to TRBJ1-1, with 8 bases identical to TRBD1. This CDR3 has 15 amino acids. Looked up from germline, CDR1 is MDHEN and CDR2 is SYDVKM. The V gene end was trimmed by 4 bases and the J gene end by 5 bases; junction bases not matched to a gene: 9. The CDR3 loop reads CASSSSYRGGTEAFF. The CDR3 nucleotides read TGTGCCAGCAGTTCCTCATACAGGGGGGGAACTGAAGCTTTCTTT.

Here the CDR3 reads CASRPQREQETQYF. The CDR3 DNA reads TGCGCCAGCAGACCACAGCGGGAACAAGAGACCCAGTACTTC. The rearrangement uses TRBV5-1 and TRBJ2-5; 7 bases map to TRBD2. Looked up from germline, CDR1 is SGHRS and CDR2 is YFSETQ. This CDR3 comprises 14 residues. J was trimmed by 2 bases and V by 5 bases; bases with no gene match: 6.

The V and J genes are TRBV12-2 and TRBJ1-6; TRBD1 is the table's D call and was not checked against the DNA. TRBV12-2 is annotated as a pseudogene. The length of the CDR3 is 15 residues. The CDR3 DNA sequence: TGTGCAAGTCGCTTAGCGGACAGGGCTGGGTCACCCCTCCACTTT. It specifies CASRLADRAGSPLHF.

This rearrangement joins TRBV7-9 to TRBJ2-1; TRBD1 matches at 10 bases. Unmatched junction bases numbered 10, after V lost 0 bases and J lost 8 bases. Germline CDR1 SEHNR, CDR2 FQNEAQ (reference sequence). The CDR3 is made up of 17 amino acids. CDR3 in DNA: TGTGCCAGCAGCTTAGCGTTGGGGGACAGGGGAGGAGATGAGCAGTTCTTC. This translates into CASSLALGDRGGDEQFF. The variable domain in full, with the rest retrieved from reference TRBV7-9 and TRBJ2-1, is DTGVSQNPRHKITKRGQNVTFRCDPISEHNRLYWYRQTLGQGPEFLTYFQNEAQLEKSRLLSDRFSAERPKGSFSTLEIQRTEQGDSAMYLCASSLALGDRGGDEQFFGPGTRLTVL.

The chain couples TRBV20-1 to TRBJ2-1; D is perhaps TRBD1 (5 bases). V lost 6 bases and J 4 bases, leaving 7 bases between the germline ends. This CDR3 region has 11 residues. The germline gives CDR1 DFQATT, CDR2 SNEGSKA (reference sequence). The DNA of the CDR3 is TGCAGTGCCCAGGGTTACAATGAGCAGTTCTTC. As protein: CSAQGYNEQFF.